The 6 T cell receptor beta chains presented below share a single source sample, sequenced in a study of blood T cell repertoires in COVID-19. Some clones are missing from TCRdb's copy, which holds only in-frame ones; the method was immunoSEQ multiplex PCR. The repertoire holds tens of thousands of clones, around 85% seen once, with roughly 5.7% in the top ten. Material for sequencing was peripheral blood. These receptors were taken from a man aged 65 to 85 with acute or convalescent COVID-19.

The chain links TRBV9 to TRBJ2-1; tentative D call: TRBD1 (6 bases). The CDR3 runs 16 residues. Germline V CDR1 and CDR2: SGDLS, YYNGEE. V was shortened by 2 bases and J by 2 bases, with 14 bases between the two germline ends. In DNA, the CDR3 is TGTGCCAGCAGCGTTAACCCGGGACAAACCTACAATGAGCAGTTCTTC. Translation: CASSVNPGQTYNEQFF. The complete variable domain, with remaining parts taken from reference TRBV9 and TRBJ2-1, reads DSGVTQTPKHLITATGQRVTLRCSPRSGDLSVYWYQQSLDQGLQFLIQYYNGEERAKGNILERFSAQQFPDLHSELNLSSLELGDSALYFCASSVNPGQTYNEQFFGPGTRLTVL.

The chain joins TRBV28 to TRBJ1-1; D is possibly TRBD1 (6 bases). The CDR3 totals 14 residues. Germline lookup yields CDR1 MDHEN and CDR2 SYDVKM. V gave up 6 bases and J gave up 4 bases, with 15 bases separating them. CDR3 in amino acids: CASSPGQQGTEAFF. The CDR3 DNA follows: TGTGCCAGCAGCCCCGGACAGCAGGGCACTGAAGCTTTCTTT.

V gene TRBV5-1 combines with J gene TRBJ2-1; 10 nucleotides match TRBD2. Per the germline V gene, CDR1 is SGHRS and CDR2 is YFSETQ. The trim removed 0 bases at V and 5 bases at J, leaving 5 bases unmatched. There are 16 residues in the CDR3. CDR3: CASSLEASGGNNEQFF. The CDR3 nucleotides are TGCGCCAGCAGCTTGGAGGCTAGCGGGGGAAACAATGAGCAGTTCTTC.

The chain uses TRBV5-4 and TRBJ2-2, with 11 bases lining up with TRBD2. This CDR3 comprises 17 residues. Germline V gene lookup returns CDR1 SGHNT and CDR2 YYREEE (reference sequence). Trimming cost V 2 bases and J 1 base; bases outside gene matches: 4. CDR3 in DNA: TGTGCCAGCAGCTTTAGCGGGGGGGCCCAGAACACCGGGGAGCTGTTTTTT. Amino acid sequence: CASSFSGGAQNTGELFF. Supplemented by reference TRBV5-4 and TRBJ2-2, the full variable domain reads ETGVTQSPTHLIKTRGQQVTLRCSSQSGHNTVSWYQQALGQGPQFIFQYYREEENGRGNFPPRFSGLQFPNYSSELNVNALELDDSALYLCASSFSGGAQNTGELFFGEGSRLTVL.

The CDR3 DNA follows: TGTGCCAGCAGTGACTCGCCGACCATCGGGACAGGGACTGAAGCTTTCTTT. It specifies CASSDSPTIGTGTEAFF. V usage is TRBV6-4 and J usage is TRBJ1-1, with TRBD1 identical over 9 bases. V lost 0 bases, J lost 5 bases, and 10 bases stayed unmatched. From germline, CDR1 is MRHNA and CDR2 SNTAGT. This CDR3 has 17 residues.

V usage is TRBV7-9 and J usage is TRBJ1-5; 7 nucleotides align to TRBD1. There are 15 residues in the CDR3. V dropped 5 bases and J dropped 0; count of bases not matched to a gene: 4. In germline, CDR1 is SEHNR, CDR2 FQNEAQ (reference sequence). DNA of the CDR3: TGTGCCAGCAGCGCAGGGGGATATAGCAATCAGCCCCAGCATTTT. It is translated as CASSAGGYSNQPQHF.